This TCR beta chain is from a study of blood T cell repertoires in COVID-19. Germline V CDR1 and CDR2: KGHDR, SFDVKD. V was trimmed by 3 bases and J by 2 bases, leaving 10 bases between them. The CDR3 runs to 15 residues. In the original processing: How many nucleated cells were present was estimated from reference gene primer amplification. Here immunoSEQ multiplex PCR was the method, and the copy in TCRdb shows in-frame clones only, minus some. Clone size and the V and J calls come from that table; the DNA yielded D and trimming. The sample holds under 65,000 clones, around 79% seen once. The clonotype was recovered from a woman in her 70s with acute or convalescent COVID-19. The sample comprised peripheral blood. The V call is TRBV24-1, the J call TRBJ2-1; possibly TRBD2 for D (5 bases). CDR3 loop: CATSDLDGAYNEQFF. The CDR3 nucleotides are TGTGCCACCAGTGATCTGGACGGGGCCTACAATGAGCAGTTCTTC.